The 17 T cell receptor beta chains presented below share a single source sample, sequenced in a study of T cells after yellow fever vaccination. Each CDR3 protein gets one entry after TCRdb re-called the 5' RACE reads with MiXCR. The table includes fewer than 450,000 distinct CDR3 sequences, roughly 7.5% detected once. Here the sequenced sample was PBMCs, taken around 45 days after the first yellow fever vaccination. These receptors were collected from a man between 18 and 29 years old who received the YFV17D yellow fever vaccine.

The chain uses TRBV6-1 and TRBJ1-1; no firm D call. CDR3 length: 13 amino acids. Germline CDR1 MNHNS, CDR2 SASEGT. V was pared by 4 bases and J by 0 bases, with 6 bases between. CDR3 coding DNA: TGTGCCAGCAGTGGGTCTATGAACACTGAAGCTTTCTTT. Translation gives CASSGSMNTEAFF.

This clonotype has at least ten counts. In DNA form, the CDR3 reads TGCGCCAGCAGCTTGGGTGTGCAAGGAGATACGCAGTATTTT. This codes for CASSLGVQGDTQYF. The rearrangement uses TRBV5-1 and TRBJ2-3; D uncertain. Germline V gene sequence: CDR1 SGHRS, CDR2 YFSETQ. There are 14 residues in the CDR3. V lost 0 bases and J lost 5, with 10 bases in between.

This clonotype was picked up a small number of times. The chain's CDR3 is CASSQGWTGARVTEAFF. The CDR3 nucleotides are TGTGCCAGCAGCCAAGGATGGACAGGGGCGAGGGTCACTGAAGCTTTCTTT. This chain uses TRBV3-1 with TRBJ1-1; 9 bases are a match to TRBD1. This CDR3 has 17 residues. Germline V gene sequence: CDR1 LGHDT, CDR2 YNNKEL (reference sequence). V lost 1 base and J lost 4; bases outside the gene matches: 10.

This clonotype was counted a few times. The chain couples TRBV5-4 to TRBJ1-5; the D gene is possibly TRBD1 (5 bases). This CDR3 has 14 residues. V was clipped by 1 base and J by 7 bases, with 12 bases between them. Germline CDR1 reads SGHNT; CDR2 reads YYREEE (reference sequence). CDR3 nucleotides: TGTGCCAGCAGCTTGTCAGGGTCAGGGCAGCCCCAGCATTTT. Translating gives CASSLSGSGQPQHF.

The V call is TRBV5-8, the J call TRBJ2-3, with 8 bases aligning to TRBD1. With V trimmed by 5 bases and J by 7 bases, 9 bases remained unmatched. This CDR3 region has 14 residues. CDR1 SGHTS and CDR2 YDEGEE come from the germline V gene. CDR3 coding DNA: TGTGCCAGCAGGTGGGGGACAGGTTTGAATACGCAGTATTTT. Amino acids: CASRWGTGLNTQYF. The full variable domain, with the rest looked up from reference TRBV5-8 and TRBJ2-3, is EAGVTQSPTHLIKTRGQQATLRCSPISGHTSVYWYQQALGLGLQFLLWYDEGEERNRGNFPPRFSGRQFPNYSSELNVNALELEDSALYLCASRWGTGLNTQYFGPGTRLTVL.

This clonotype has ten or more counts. This chain's CDR3 is CSANTGLWADTQYF. The CDR3 region has the DNA TGCAGTGCGAACACAGGGTTGTGGGCAGATACGCAGTATTTT. This chain connects TRBV20-1 to TRBJ2-3; D might be TRBD1 (6 bases). V dropped 6 bases and J dropped 4 bases, with 17 bases sitting between them. This CDR3 has 14 amino acids. Per germline, CDR1 DFQATT and CDR2 SNEGSKA (reference sequence).

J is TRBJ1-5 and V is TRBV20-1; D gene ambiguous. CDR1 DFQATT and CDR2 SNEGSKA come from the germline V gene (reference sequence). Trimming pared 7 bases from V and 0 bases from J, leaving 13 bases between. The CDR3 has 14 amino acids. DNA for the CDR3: TGCAGTGTACACCAGCCAAATAGCAATCAGCCCCAGCATTTT. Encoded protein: CSVHQPNSNQPQHF.

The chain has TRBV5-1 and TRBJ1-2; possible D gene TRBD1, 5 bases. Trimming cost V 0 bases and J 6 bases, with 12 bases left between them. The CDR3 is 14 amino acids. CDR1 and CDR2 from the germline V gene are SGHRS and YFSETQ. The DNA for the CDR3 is TGCGCCAGCAGCTTGGGGGGCCCCCATGATGGCTACACCTTC. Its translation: CASSLGGPHDGYTF.

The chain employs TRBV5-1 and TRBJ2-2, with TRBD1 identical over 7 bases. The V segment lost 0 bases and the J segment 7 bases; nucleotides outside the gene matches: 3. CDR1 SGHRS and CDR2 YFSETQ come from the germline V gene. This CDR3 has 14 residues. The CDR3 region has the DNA TGCGCCAGCAGCTTGGAGGGGGCCGGCGGGGAGCTGTTTTTT. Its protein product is CASSLEGAGGELFF.

The CDR3 coding sequence is TGTGCCAGCAGCCGCTCCGGGAAGAACAATGAGCAGTTCTTC. Translating it yields CASSRSGKNNEQFF. The V and J genes are TRBV3-1 and TRBJ2-1; possible D gene TRBD2, 5 bases. V was trimmed by 4 bases and J by 5 bases, leaving 12 bases between them. The CDR3 is 14 residues long. Germline CDR1 is LGHDT and CDR2 is YNNKEL (reference sequence).

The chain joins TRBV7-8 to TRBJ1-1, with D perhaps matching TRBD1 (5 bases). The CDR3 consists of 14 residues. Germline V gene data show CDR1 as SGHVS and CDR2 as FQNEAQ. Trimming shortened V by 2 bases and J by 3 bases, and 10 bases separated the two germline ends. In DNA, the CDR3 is TGTGCCAGCAGCTTACCGGGGGGGGACACTGAAGCTTTCTTT. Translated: CASSLPGGDTEAFF.

CDR3 bases: TGCGCCAGCAAACTACAGGGGGCGATCGGGGAGCTGTTTTTT. Protein sequence: CASKLQGAIGELFF. The rearrangement links TRBV5-1 to TRBJ2-2, with 9 bases fitting TRBD1. The CDR3 consists of 14 residues. Germline-derived CDR1 and CDR2 are SGHRS and YFSETQ. V trimming: 6 bases; J trimming: 7 bases; junction bases outside the gene matches: 7.

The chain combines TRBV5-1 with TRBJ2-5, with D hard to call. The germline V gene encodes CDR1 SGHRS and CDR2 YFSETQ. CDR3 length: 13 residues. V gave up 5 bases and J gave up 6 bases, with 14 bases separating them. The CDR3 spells CASSKDSRQTQYF. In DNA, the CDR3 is TGCGCCAGCAGTAAAGATTCTCGGCAGACCCAGTACTTC.

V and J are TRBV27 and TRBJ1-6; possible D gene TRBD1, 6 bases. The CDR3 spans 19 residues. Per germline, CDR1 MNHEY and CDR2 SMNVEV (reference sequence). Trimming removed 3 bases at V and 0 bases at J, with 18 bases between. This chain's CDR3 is CASSFEQGKASSYNSPLHF. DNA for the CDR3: TGTGCCAGCAGTTTTGAACAGGGCAAAGCCAGCTCCTATAATTCACCCCTCCACTTT.

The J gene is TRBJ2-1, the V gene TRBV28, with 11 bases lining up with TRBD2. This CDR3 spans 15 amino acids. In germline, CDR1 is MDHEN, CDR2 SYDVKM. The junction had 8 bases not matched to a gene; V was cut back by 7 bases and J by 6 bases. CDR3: CASNLLAGVRNEQFF. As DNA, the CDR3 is TGTGCCAGCAACCTACTAGCGGGGGTACGCAATGAGCAGTTCTTC.

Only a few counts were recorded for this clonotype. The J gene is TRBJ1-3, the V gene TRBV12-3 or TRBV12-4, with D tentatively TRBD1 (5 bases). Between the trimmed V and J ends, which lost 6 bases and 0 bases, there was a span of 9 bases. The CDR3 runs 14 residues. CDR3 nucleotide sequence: TGTGCCAGCAGCGTGACAGTCTCTGGAAACACCATATATTTT. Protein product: CASSVTVSGNTIYF.

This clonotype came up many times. As DNA, the CDR3 is TGTGCTAGTGGTTGGCAGGGGGCGACAGAGACCCAGTACTTC. Protein: CASGWQGATETQYF. The chain recombines TRBV12-5 with TRBJ2-5; 8 nucleotides align to TRBD1. V shed 4 bases and J 4 bases; nucleotides not matched to a gene: 5. From germline, CDR1 is LGHNT and CDR2 FRNRAP. The CDR3 has 14 amino acids.